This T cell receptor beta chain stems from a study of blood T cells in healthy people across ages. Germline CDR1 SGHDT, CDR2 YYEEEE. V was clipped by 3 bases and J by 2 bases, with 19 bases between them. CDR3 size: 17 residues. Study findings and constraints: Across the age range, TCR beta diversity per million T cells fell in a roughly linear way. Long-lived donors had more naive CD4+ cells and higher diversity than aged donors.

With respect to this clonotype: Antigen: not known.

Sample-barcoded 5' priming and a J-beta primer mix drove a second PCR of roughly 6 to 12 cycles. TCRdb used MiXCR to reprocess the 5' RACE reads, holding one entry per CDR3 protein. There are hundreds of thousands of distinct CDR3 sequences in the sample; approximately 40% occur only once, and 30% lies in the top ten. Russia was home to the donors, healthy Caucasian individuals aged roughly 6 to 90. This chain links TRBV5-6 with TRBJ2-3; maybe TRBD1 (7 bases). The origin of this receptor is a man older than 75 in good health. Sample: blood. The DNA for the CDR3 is TGTGCCAGCAGCTCGGGGGACAGCGACGCAGACACAGATACGCAGTATTTT. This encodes CASSSGDSDADTDTQYF. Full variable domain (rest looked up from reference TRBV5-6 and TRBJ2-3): DAGVTQSPTHLIKTRGQQVTLRCSPKSGHDTVSWYQQALGQGPQFIFQYYEEEERQRGNFPDRFSGHQFPNYSSELNVNALLLGDSALYLCASSSGDSDADTDTQYFGPGTRLTVL.